Presented here are 27 T cell receptor beta chains from one specimen sequenced in a study of cytotoxic CD8 clonotypes in ibrutinib-treated CLL. Assay: immunoSEQ multiplex PCR; the TCRdb copy retains only in-frame clones and omits some. The top ten clones hold 10% to 14% of a sample with about 140,000 clones, approximately 90% of them seen once. The sample in question was PBMCs, obtained after 12 months of ibrutinib treatment. These receptors came from a human donor with chronic lymphocytic leukemia.

The chain links TRBV30 to TRBJ1-1; perhaps TRBD1 as D (5 bases). The V end was cut by 0 bases, the J end by 3 bases, with 8 bases between. The CDR3 runs 13 residues. Germline V CDR1 and CDR2: GTSNPN, SVGIG (reference sequence). This CDR3 reads CAWSVRGDTEAFF. CDR3 coding DNA: TGTGCCTGGAGTGTACGAGGGGACACTGAAGCTTTCTTT.

The rearrangement links TRBV18 to TRBJ1-1; D is uncertain. Germline-derived CDR1 and CDR2 are KGHSH and LQKENI. There are 13 residues in the CDR3. The germline V and J ends were trimmed by 10 bases and 1 base, with 13 bases remaining between them. The CDR3 sequence: CATRVQKNTEAFF. The CDR3 DNA reads as TGTGCCACTCGAGTCCAGAAGAACACTGAAGCTTTCTTT.

This clone appeared once. The chain combines TRBV11-1 with TRBJ2-3; D assignment may be TRBD1 or TRBD2 (5 bases each). CDR3 length equals 13 residues. Germline CDR1 is SGHAT and CDR2 is FQDESV (reference sequence). Between the trimmed V and J ends, which lost 5 bases and 2 bases, there was a span of 8 bases. As DNA, the CDR3 is TGTGCCAGCAGCCCCGGGACCACAGATACGCAGTATTTT. This sequence encodes CASSPGTTDTQYF.

This sequence joins TRBV6-6 and TRBJ2-1; 9 bases line up with TRBD2. After removal of 3 bases from V and 3 bases from J, the junction contained 6 bases not matched to a gene. The CDR3 is made up of 16 amino acids. Germline CDR1 is MNHNY and CDR2 is SVGAGI (reference sequence). In nucleotides, the CDR3 is TGTGCCAGCAGTTATACAGCGGGAGGCGGCTACAATGAGCAGTTCTTC. This sequence encodes CASSYTAGGGYNEQFF.

This clone was seen a single time. This chain connects TRBV28 to TRBJ2-7; 8 bases map to TRBD2. CDR1 is MDHEN and CDR2 is SYDVKM in the germline V gene. The CDR3 consists of 15 residues. V trimming: 5 bases; J trimming: 3 bases; junction bases outside the gene matches: 9. This CDR3 reads CASSAPAGGGYEQYF. CDR3 nucleotide sequence: TGTGCCAGCAGTGCCCCCGCGGGAGGAGGCTACGAGCAGTACTTC.

The chain employs TRBV9 and TRBJ2-7; 9 nucleotides line up with TRBD1. The CDR3 loop spans 14 amino acids. Trimming took 0 bases from V and 5 from J; bases not matched to a gene: 3. Looked up from germline, CDR1 is SGDLS and CDR2 is YYNGEE. Written as DNA, the CDR3 is TGTGCCAGCAGCGTAGACAGGGGGCACCACGAGCAGTACTTC. Protein: CASSVDRGHHEQYF.

J is TRBJ2-2 and V is TRBV27; TRBD2 aligns across 7 bases. J gave up 11 bases and V 8 bases, and 20 bases lay outside the gene matches. The CDR3 contains 16 residues. Germline V gives CDR1 MNHEY, CDR2 SMNVEV (reference sequence). CDR3 sequence reads: CASGVGGPGMRIELFF. For the CDR3, the DNA is TGTGCCAGCGGAGTGGGAGGGCCCGGAATGCGCATAGAGCTGTTTTTT.

This clone was seen a handful of times. The chain is built from TRBV6-1 and TRBJ1-1; D may be TRBD1 (5 bases). From germline, CDR1 is MNHNS and CDR2 SASEGT. The CDR3 extends over 12 amino acids. Trimming took 6 bases from V and 8 from J, leaving 13 bases between them. CDR3 in DNA: TGTGCCAGCAGCATCACAGGACCCGAAGCTTTCTTT. Amino acid sequence: CASSITGPEAFF.

This sequence joins TRBV19 and TRBJ2-2, with a possible D match to TRBD2 (6 bases). With 5 bases removed from V and 4 bases from J, the gap between germline ends came to 11 bases. CDR1 is LNHDA and CDR2 is SQIVND in the germline V gene (reference sequence). CDR3 size: 14 residues. The CDR3 DNA follows: TGTGCCAGTAGTGTGGGGAGGAGCACCGGGGAGCTGTTTTTT. Its protein product is CASSVGRSTGELFF.

The chain links TRBV27 to TRBJ1-4; 10 bases align to TRBD1. CDR3 size: 14 residues. Per germline, CDR1 MNHEY and CDR2 SMNVEV (reference sequence). The V gene end was trimmed by 4 bases and the J gene end by 8 bases; junction bases not matched to a gene: 4. CDR3: CASSSTGGLEKLFF. The CDR3 DNA sequence: TGTGCCAGCAGTTCGACAGGGGGCTTAGAAAAACTGTTTTTT.

The chain is built from TRBV5-1 and TRBJ2-1, with TRBD2 matching over 10 bases. V was clipped by 4 bases and J by 8 bases; unmatched bases: 9. The CDR3 spans 15 residues. Looked up from germline, CDR1 is SGHRS and CDR2 is YFSETQ. The CDR3 DNA reads as TGCGCCAGCAGCGAGAGCGGGAGGGCCTTCGATGAGCAGTTCTTC. Protein sequence: CASSESGRAFDEQFF.

Points on this clone: One end of the junction varies from germline; a read error may be responsible. Other DNA sequences in the sample encode the same CDR3. V and J are TRBV29-1 and TRBJ2-7; possibly TRBD1 for D (6 bases). Looked up from germline, CDR1 is SQVTM and CDR2 is ANQGSEA. The CDR3 has 14 residues. This CDR3 reads CSVTLGQRSYEQYF. In DNA, the CDR3 is TGTAGCGTTACACTCGGACAGCGGTCCTACGAGCAGTACTTC.

The V call is TRBV14, the J call TRBJ2-1; possible D gene TRBD2, 6 bases. Germline V lookup: CDR1 SGHDN, CDR2 FVKESK. This CDR3 spans 16 amino acids. V gave up 4 bases and J gave up 2 bases, with 15 bases separating them. This CDR3 is CASSLPRRGAYNEQFF. As DNA, the CDR3 is TGTGCCAGCAGCCTCCCGCGGCGGGGCGCCTACAATGAGCAGTTCTTC. The variable domain in full, completed from reference TRBV14 and TRBJ2-1, reads EAGVTQFPSHSVIEKGQTVTLRCDPISGHDNLYWYRRVMGKEIKFLLHFVKESKQDESGMPNNRFLAERTGGTYSTLKVQPAELEDSGVYFCASSLPRRGAYNEQFFGPGTRLTVL.

V is TRBV9 and J is TRBJ2-7; the match to TRBD1 covers 10 bases. This CDR3 contains 15 residues. Germline V lookup: CDR1 SGDLS, CDR2 YYNGEE. Trimming removed 1 base from V and 5 bases from J; junction bases left unmatched: 6. CDR3: CASSVMGDRGDEQYF. Here the CDR3 DNA reads TGTGCCAGCAGCGTAATGGGGGACAGGGGCGACGAGCAGTACTTC. Based on the CDR3 plus reference TRBV9 and TRBJ2-7, the full variable domain is DSGVTQTPKHLITATGQRVTLRCSPRSGDLSVYWYQQSLDQGLQFLIQYYNGEERAKGNILERFSAQQFPDLHSELNLSSLELGDSALYFCASSVMGDRGDEQYFGPGTRLTVT.

V and J are TRBV27 and TRBJ2-7; D ambiguous. The CDR3 is 15 amino acids. The V end was cut by 0 bases, the J end by 4 bases, with 13 bases between. Per germline, CDR1 MNHEY and CDR2 SMNVEV (reference sequence). The CDR3 coding sequence is TGTGCCAGCAGTTTATCCAGCGTTCTCGGGTACGAGCAGTACTTC. Amino acid sequence: CASSLSSVLGYEQYF.

This chain uses TRBV28 with TRBJ2-2, with 8 bases matching TRBD1. The CDR3 runs to 16 residues. CDR1 and CDR2 (germline): MDHEN, SYDVKM. V was clipped by 6 bases and J by 5 bases; unmatched bases: 11. CDR3 residues: CASSPTQRTGTGELFF. The CDR3 region has the DNA TGTGCCAGCAGCCCTACTCAAAGGACAGGGACCGGGGAGCTGTTTTTT.

A note on this clone: Distinct nucleotide sequences in the sample also encode this CDR3. The chain recombines TRBV6-6 with TRBJ2-5; D call uncertain. Germline CDR1 and CDR2: MNHNY and SVGAGI (reference sequence). The CDR3 has 15 amino acids. Trimming pared 1 base from V and 2 bases from J, leaving 11 bases between. Here the CDR3 DNA reads TGTGCCAGCAGTTACTTAGGCACCATACAAGAGACCCAGTACTTC. Translated: CASSYLGTIQETQYF.

The chain couples TRBV21-1 to TRBJ2-7; TRBD2 is taken as the D call from the table, unchecked against the DNA. TRBV21-1 is a documented pseudogene. The CDR3 extends over 17 amino acids. The CDR3 DNA sequence: TGTGCCAGCAGCAACAAGCTAGCGGGAGAGGATCGGAACGAGCAGTACTTC. Protein: CASSNKLAGEDRNEQYF.

The rearrangement uses TRBV7-9 and TRBJ2-4; the D is unclear. Germline V gives CDR1 SEHNR, CDR2 FQNEAQ (reference sequence). Trimming took 3 bases from V and 7 from J, leaving 7 bases between them. The CDR3 is 12 amino acids. The CDR3 coding sequence is TGTGCCAGCAGCTTTGTCCCCAACATTCAGTACTTC. The encoded protein is CASSFVPNIQYF.

The gene calls are TRBV28 and TRBJ2-7; D may be TRBD2 (6 bases). Germline loops: CDR1 MDHEN, CDR2 SYDVKM. Trimming cost V 7 bases and J 4 bases, with 17 bases left between them. This CDR3 spans 14 amino acids. DNA for the CDR3: TGTGCCAGCACTTTTTCCGGGACTGGATACGAGCAGTACTTC. Its protein product is CASTFSGTGYEQYF. Looking up the rest from reference TRBV28 and TRBJ2-7 gives the full variable domain: DVKVTQSSRYLVKRTGEKVFLECVQDMDHENMFWYRQDPGLGLRLIYFSYDVKMKEKGDIPEGYSVSREKKERFSLILESASTNQTSMYLCASTFSGTGYEQYFGPGTRLTVT.

V and J are TRBV9 and TRBJ2-1, with D uncertain. The germline V gene has CDR1 SGDLS and CDR2 YYNGEE. Trimming removed 0 bases at V and 0 bases at J, with 10 bases between. This CDR3 is 16 amino acids long. The CDR3 DNA is TGTGCCAGCAGCGTAGTCGGCGGTAGCTCCTACAATGAGCAGTTCTTC. Protein: CASSVVGGSSYNEQFF.

The chain couples TRBV28 to TRBJ1-2; D perhaps matches TRBD1 (5 bases). Between the trimmed V and J ends, which lost 4 bases and 11 bases, there was a span of 17 bases. CDR1 is MDHEN and CDR2 is SYDVKM in the germline V gene. This CDR3 comprises 13 residues. The CDR3 sequence is CASSSGTVVLYTF. The CDR3 DNA reads TGTGCCAGCAGTTCAGGGACCGTAGTATTGTACACCTTC.

This chain connects TRBV5-1 to TRBJ2-1, with 7 bases identical to TRBD1. The junction had 8 bases not matched to a gene; V was cut back by 8 bases and J by 3 bases. There are 14 residues in the CDR3. Germline CDR1 is SGHRS and CDR2 is YFSETQ. CDR3 residues: CASYSGQDYNEQFF. CDR3 coding DNA: TGCGCCAGTTACTCCGGACAGGACTACAATGAGCAGTTCTTC.

The chain couples TRBV6-6 to TRBJ1-1; the D gene is possibly TRBD1 (5 bases). Germline CDR1 and CDR2: MNHNY and SVGAGI (reference sequence). The length of the CDR3 is 13 residues. Trimming pared 6 bases from V and 1 base from J, leaving 9 bases between. CDR3 sequence: CASSLQENTEAFF. The CDR3 bases are TGTGCCAGCAGCCTACAGGAGAACACTGAAGCTTTCTTT.

V usage is TRBV7-3 and J usage is TRBJ1-5; D gene unclear. The germline V gene has CDR1 SGHTA and CDR2 FQGTGA. Trimming stripped 5 bases from V and 0 bases from J, with 5 bases between. The CDR3 runs to 13 residues. Here the CDR3 reads CASSIDSNQPQHF. The CDR3 coding sequence is TGTGCCAGCAGCATTGATAGCAATCAGCCCCAGCATTTT.

The chain carries TRBV7-6 and TRBJ2-7; the match to TRBD1 covers 9 bases. CDR3 length: 14 amino acids. Germline CDR1 and CDR2: SGHVS and FNYEAQ. J gave up 6 bases and V 0 bases, and 3 bases lay outside the gene matches. The CDR3 DNA reads as TGTGCCAGCAGCTTAGCCGGACAGGGGATCGAGCAGTACTTC. Amino acids: CASSLAGQGIEQYF.

This sequence joins TRBV29-1 and TRBJ2-7, with TRBD1 matching over 7 bases. Germline loops: CDR1 SQVTM, CDR2 ANQGSEA. The CDR3 has 14 residues. J lost 3 bases, V lost 5 bases, and 10 bases had no gene match. The CDR3 bases are TGCAGCGTTACTCGACAGGGTGGGGTCTACGAGCAGTACTTC. Residues: CSVTRQGGVYEQYF.